This T cell receptor (beta chain) was profiled in a study of blood T cell repertoires in COVID-19. Study-wide background: Whether acute or convalescent, the COVID-19 samples came from the United States, Italy and Spain. The analysed material was cDNA or gDNA that came from T cells, B-cell-depleted T cells, or PBMCs.

Enrollees, about 18 to 89 years old, lived in about two dozen US areas. Clinical history reported by participants formed the basis on which cohorts were assigned. This clone came up a few times. This table comes from immunoSEQ multiplex PCR, and its TCRdb copy is limited to in-frame clones, with some not included. Seen here are approximately 290,000 clones, around 85% observed once, and the top ten hold around 4.5%. Material: PBMCs or T cells enriched from blood (not recorded which). This sequence originates from a woman between 25 and 40 years old who had recovered from COVID-19.

CDR3 in amino acids: CASWGGLGGQPQHF. The CDR3 nucleotides read TGTGCCAGTTGGGGGGGCCTGGGAGGACAGCCCCAGCATTTT. This chain links TRBV2 with TRBJ1-5, with a weak D call TRBD1 (6 bases). The CDR3 runs 14 residues. V lost 9 bases and J lost 7, with 19 bases in between. The germline V gene has CDR1 SNHLY and CDR2 FYNNEI.